The T cell receptor (beta chain) described here comes from a study of shared clonotypes between healthy human individuals (dated by TCRdb to between 2020 and 2021). Some background on the complete study: The cohort included a few men and a couple of women between 18 and 49 years of age. To estimate repertoire size and how much clonotypes are shared between individuals, the study performed deep sequencing of blood TCR repertoires from a few healthy adults. For each donor, CD4 naive and CD4 memory were each run on three plates, CD8 naive on two plates, and CD8 memory on one plate. Libraries were prepared and TCR repertoires were sequenced by different laboratories using diverse techniques, in order to increase sequencing depth and limit assay-specific biases. Each donor's leukapheresis produced roughly between roughly 0.85 and 10 billion PBMCs.

The paper as a whole reports these results and caveats: The small number of donors limited the genetic and exposure-history diversity represented. Sharing across several donors was observed for about 4.8% of naive CD4, about 3.2% of naive CD8, roughly 2.3% of memory CD4, and less than 0.45% of memory CD8 clonotypes. Sampling was restricted to blood, and TCR repertoires in tissues likely differ from the TCR repertoires found in blood. Based on pairwise subsampling, the degree of clonotype sharing among donors was expected to be affected by sequencing depth. Larger estimated clonotype richness was generally found for naive subsets than for memory subsets. Incomplete sequencing was indicated by rarefaction of sorted-subset datasets, despite the large sequencing depth. Higher generation probabilities were observed for clonotypes shared by all four sorted-subset donors than for non-shared clonotypes.

Donors were healthy HIV-negative adults with no recently reported acute infections or vaccinations. Every donor was a Caucasian adult residing in Nashville, Tennessee, USA. CD4+ T cells were enriched by magnetic negative selection, after which naive cells were positively selected on CD45RA and the negative fraction was taken as the memory subset. After blood collection by leukapheresis, PBMCs were isolated using Ficoll-Histopaque density gradient centrifugation and then cryopreserved in the vapor phase of liquid nitrogen. Analytical flow cytometry was used to check the purity and quantity of every magnetically sorted T cell population. Genomic DNA was isolated from each sorted fraction and quantified by UV absorbance on a Nanodrop 2000c. The CDR3 goes from the cysteine to the phenylalanine over 15 residues. The only DNA kept is the CDR3, 45 bases in frame from the first base. The junction shows trimming of 0 bases on V and 0 bases on J, plus 4 bases between the germline ends. CDR1 and CDR2 were assigned from the germline V gene as SGDLS and YYNGEE.

Comments on this clone: Its recognized antigen is unknown. No base qualities exist here, and no much larger clone lies one base off it.

Using the deep immunoSEQ assay, multiplex PCR amplified TCR CDR3 regions from genomic DNA. Genomic DNA extracted from each cell subset was distributed evenly over all wells of several immunoSEQ 96-well plates, and each plate served as one replicate. Each replicate PCR for sorted subsets received about 210 ng genomic DNA, equal to 28,000 or so T cell genomes. Purified libraries were measured with a Qubit 3.0 fluorometer, size-checked on a Bioanalyzer 2100, and measured again with the KAPA Library Quantification kit. Each immunoSEQ 96-well plate was sequenced on its own single-read 150-cycle Illumina NextSeq 550 flow cell. The paper's processing steps were these. Because the immunoSEQ output held only junctional sequences and lacked quality scores, the filtering could not match the filtering applied to full-length reads. To assign V/J genes and CDR3, sequences were annotated against IMGT germline references using PyIR, a Python wrapper for IgBLAST v1.9. Reads were filtered out if the reads had weak V/J assignments (E-value above 1e-6), no CDR3, stop codons, out-of-frame junctions, or ambiguous translated residues. V3J clonotypes were defined as sequences sharing the same inferred V gene, J gene, and CDR3 amino acid sequence. Percentage overlap between repertoires was calculated by dividing the number of shared unique clonotypes by the size of the smaller repertoire. Richness of each repertoire was evaluated using RTK rarefaction, the Chao1 estimator, and Recon v2.1 estimates of unobserved clonotypes. OLGA was used to compute generation probabilities for all TCRbeta clonotypes that the gDNA method yielded from a few donors. Here the immuneACCESS table is served through TCRdb, limited to in-frame sequences with V and J called. Missing clones are a known gap in these copies; in checked studies unresolved V genes cover under half, and the rest lacks a known reason. The DNA was the basis for D and trimming; V, J and clone size are from that table. The sample data list 850,000 to 1,100,000 clones, and approximately 75% of these were observed just once. The ten biggest clones cover roughly 0.82% of the sample.

The chain uses TRBV9 and TRBJ2-6, with no reliable assignment of the D segment. The sequence was obtained from a man aged 18 to 29 in good health. Some clones in this sample may be carry-over from other donors' samples. Material for sequencing was memory CD4+ T cells from PBMCs. The cell subset or site label, as the study defines it: CD45RA-negative fraction. Here the CDR3 is given as CASSVVYSGANVLTF. The DNA sequence is TGTGCCAGCAGCGTAGTGTACTCTGGGGCCAACGTCCTGACTTTC.